This T cell receptor beta chain was recorded in a study of blood T cell repertoires in COVID-19 (dated by TCRdb to about 2020). Regarding the complete study: Collaborator samples came from the United States, Italy and Spain and covered acute and convalescent phases of COVID-19. The samples were drawn from the first 160 participants of the ongoing ImmuneRACE study and from 1,254 subjects provided by 6 global collaborators. The dataset comprised deeply sampled blood TCRbeta repertoires from subjects exposed to, actively infected with, or recovered from COVID-19. The sample metadata nearly always contained a de-identified subject ID, COVID-19 status, age in years and sex. The material from the prospective study consisted of cDNA or gDNA derived from T cells, B-cell-depleted T cells, or PBMCs. The repertoires were released in a freely available public database intended as a resource for research on the immune response to SARS-CoV-2. Where available, HLA class I and class II types were obtained from metadata supplied by the sample provider rather than from assay-based typing. The investigation overall reported the following: Clinical and demographic metadata were provided uncurated, with the amount varying by source and participant.

TCRbeta CDR3 regions were amplified from genomic DNA using the immunoSEQ Assay, a bias-controlled multiplex PCR. As for the authors' bioinformatics: Nucleated cell counts per sample were estimated from amplification of reference gene primers within the assay. To quantify the absolute abundance of each unique TCRbeta CDR3 rearrangement, sequence reads were collapsed and filtered. For each sample, productive Simpson clonality was calculated as the square root of Simpson's diversity index across productive rearrangements. Drawn from immuneACCESS, this table holds only the in-frame rearrangements with V and J called that TCRdb kept. Clones are partly lost; checked studies trace under half to an unresolved V gene and leave the rest unexplained. The V and J calls and clone size were taken over from that table, and D and trimming were inferred from the DNA. For this sample there are tens of thousands of clones; less than 85% appear just once. The biggest ten clones account for under 20% of the sample.

Whole blood was collected in K2EDTA tubes by collaborating institutions according to the institutions' own protocols. For TCRbeta analysis, collaborators shipped samples as frozen whole blood, isolated PBMCs, or DNA extracted from either of those sample types. Details on this clone: The antigen it binds to is not known. Per-base quality was not reported, and no clone a single base away is much larger than it.

Trimming removed 4 bases from V and 1 base from J, leaving 11 bases between the germline ends. Looking up the germline V gene yields CDR1 SGHRS and CDR2 YFSETQ. The CDR3 covers 14 residues, taking in both the cysteine and the phenylalanine. Just CDR3 DNA is preserved here, 42 bases in frame from base 1. The source is a man aged 70 or older with active COVID-19. The source material was peripheral blood. The V gene is TRBV5-1 and the J gene is TRBJ1-1; no D gene call is confident. The CDR3 here reads CASSPGWSNTEAFF. The sequenced DNA is TGCGCCAGCAGCCCGGGGTGGTCGAACACTGAAGCTTTCTTT.